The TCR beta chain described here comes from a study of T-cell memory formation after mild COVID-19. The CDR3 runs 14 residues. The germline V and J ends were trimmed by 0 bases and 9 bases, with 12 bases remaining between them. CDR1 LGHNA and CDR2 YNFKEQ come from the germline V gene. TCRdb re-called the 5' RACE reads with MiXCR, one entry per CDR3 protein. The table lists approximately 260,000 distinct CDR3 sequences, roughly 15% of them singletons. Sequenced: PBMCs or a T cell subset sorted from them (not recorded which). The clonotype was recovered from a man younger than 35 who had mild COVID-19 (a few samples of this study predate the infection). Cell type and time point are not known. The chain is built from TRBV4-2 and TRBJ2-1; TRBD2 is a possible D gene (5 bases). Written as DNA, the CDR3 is TGTGCCAGCAGCCAAGATTTAACTAGTGGTGAGCAGTTCTTC. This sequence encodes CASSQDLTSGEQFF.